This TCR beta chain was recovered during a study of T cells in Graves' hyperthyroidism and ophthalmopathy. Whole-study context: Before any treatment, at initial diagnosis, peripheral blood was collected. General observations from the study: Before onset, ophthalmopathy was predicted by the model a median roughly 6.8 months earlier.

Graves' hyperthyroidism showing no ophthalmopathy progression within 18 months was considered stable. Patients were excluded because of uncontrolled infection, other autoimmune disease, pregnancy or lactation. Remarks on this clonotype: Its antigen is as yet unknown.

The CDR3 sequence is 17 residues long. The V gene lost 6 bases and the J gene lost 1 base, with 18 bases spanning the gap. It was RNA transcripts that yielded the amplified TCR beta CDR3 regions. TCR CDR3 underwent first-round RT-PCR with the HTBI primer set. TCRdb used MiXCR to reprocess the multiplex PCR reads, holding one entry per CDR3 protein. In the table there are about 560,000 distinct CDR3 sequences, 15% to 20% of which are singletons. Sequencing input: blood. The receptor was isolated from a young woman with Graves' hyperthyroidism. The chain has TRBV12-3 or TRBV12-4 and TRBJ2-2, with D perhaps TRBD1 or TRBD2 (5 bases each). This CDR3 reads CASSSWDRSKNTGELFF. The CDR3 coding sequence is TGTGCCAGCAGCAGCTGGGACCGTTCAAAGAACACCGGGGAGCTGTTTTTT.